This T cell receptor (beta chain) was documented in a study of blood T cells in healthy people across ages. Combining a sample-barcoded 5' primer with a J-beta primer mix, a second PCR ran for 7 to 11 cycles. Every cDNA was tagged by a template-switch adaptor with 12 random nucleotides. TCRdb reanalysed the 5' RACE reads using MiXCR and keeps one entry per CDR3 protein. Of some 700,000 distinct CDR3 sequences listed, roughly 43% are singletons. CDR3 size: 13 residues. The V end was cut by 5 bases, the J end by 0 bases, with 9 bases between. Germline V lookup: CDR1 SGDLS, CDR2 YYNGEE. This sequence originates from a woman aged 60-75 years in good health. The chain recombines TRBV9 with TRBJ2-7; D not certain. The specimen sequenced was blood. The CDR3 is CASSAPASYEQYF. CDR3 bases: TGTGCCAGCAGTGCTCCTGCCTCCTACGAGCAGTACTTC.